The 19 T cell receptor beta chains presented below share a single source sample, sequenced in a study of neurological immune-mediated disorders. One entry per CDR3 protein, called by TCRdb with MiXCR from the 5' RACE reads. The sample shows over 60,000 distinct CDR3 sequences, roughly 4.9% of them seen only once. Input material: PBMCs. These receptors were collected from a woman in her seventies with multiple sclerosis.

This clonotype occurred many times. The chain employs TRBV12-3 or TRBV12-4 and TRBJ1-2; D perhaps matches TRBD1 (6 bases). The CDR3 contains 14 residues. Trimming left V 0 bases short and J 7 bases short, with 12 bases between. The CDR3 sequence: CASSLAGAFGGYTF. The CDR3, as DNA: TGTGCCAGCAGTTTAGCGGGGGCATTTGGTGGCTACACCTTC.

This clonotype appeared many times. The genes are TRBV27 and TRBJ2-2; D might be TRBD1 (6 bases). Between the trimmed V and J ends, which lost 3 bases and 4 bases, there was a span of 9 bases. This CDR3 has 14 residues. The germline V gene has CDR1 MNHEY and CDR2 SMNVEV (reference sequence). CDR3 protein: CASSLIGGTGELFF. The CDR3 DNA reads as TGTGCCAGCAGTTTGATAGGGGGCACCGGGGAGCTGTTTTTT.

This clonotype was seen at least ten times. The chain links TRBV5-1 to TRBJ1-5; D uncertain. The V end was cut by 0 bases, the J end by 3 bases, with 13 bases between. The germline V gene has CDR1 SGHRS and CDR2 YFSETQ. This CDR3 comprises 16 residues. This CDR3 reads CASSLGYPGNNQPQHF. CDR3 DNA sequence: TGCGCCAGCAGCTTGGGATATCCGGGAAACAATCAGCCCCAGCATTTT.

This clonotype was observed at least ten times. The V and J genes are TRBV12-3 or TRBV12-4 and TRBJ2-1, with 11 bases matching TRBD2. Trimming removed 1 base from V and 7 bases from J; junction bases left unmatched: 6. The CDR3 loop spans 16 amino acids. The CDR3 loop is CASSLGSGRAGNEQFF. The CDR3 bases are TGTGCCAGCAGTTTAGGTAGCGGGAGGGCGGGAAATGAGCAGTTCTTC.

This clonotype was seen many times. The chain employs TRBV7-9 and TRBJ1-1, with D hard to call. Germline V gene sequence: CDR1 SEHNR, CDR2 FQNEAQ (reference sequence). Trimming took off 2 bases at V and 1 base at J, with 8 bases between the two ends. The CDR3 has 14 amino acids. The CDR3 region has the DNA TGTGCCAGCAGCTTAAAAGGCCGGAACACTGAAGCTTTCTTT. It translates to CASSLKGRNTEAFF.

This clonotype showed up many times. J is TRBJ2-5 and V is TRBV12-3 or TRBV12-4; D tentatively fits TRBD1 or TRBD2 (6 bases each). Deletions cut 6 bases from V and 2 bases from J, with 13 bases between. This CDR3 has 14 amino acids. CDR3 sequence: CASSRTGTQETQYF. The CDR3 region has the DNA TGTGCCAGCAGCCGCACAGGGACTCAAGAGACCCAGTACTTC.

With respect to this clonotype: No conserved phenylalanine or tryptophan ends this CDR3, so it is likely a read error. This chain joins TRBV20-1 and TRBJ2-7; TRBD1 agrees at 8 bases. V lost 3 bases, J lost 2 bases, and 6 bases stayed unmatched. CDR3 length: 14 residues. From germline, CDR1 is DFQATT and CDR2 SNEGSKA (reference sequence). CDR3 sequence (DNA): TGCAGTGCTAGGCGCACAGGGGGTCCCTACGAGCAGTACAAC. Residues: CSARRTGGPYEQYN.

This clonotype was counted at least ten times. The chain uses TRBV12-3 or TRBV12-4 and TRBJ2-1, with D possibly TRBD2 on 5 matching bases. Trimming left V 2 bases short and J 6 bases short, with 5 bases between. The CDR3 is 12 residues long. CDR3 residues: CASSLSGNEQFF. In DNA form, the CDR3 reads TGTGCCAGCAGTTTAAGCGGCAATGAGCAGTTCTTC.

This clonotype was observed a handful of times. The CDR3, as DNA: TGCAGTGCTACGGGACCCGGAGGGGTCAATGAGCAGTTCTTC. This codes for CSATGPGGVNEQFF. V and J are TRBV20-1 and TRBJ2-1; TRBD2 is a possible D gene (6 bases). Germline CDR1 is DFQATT and CDR2 is SNEGSKA (reference sequence). This CDR3 has 14 amino acids. The ends were cut back, 4 bases at V and 6 bases at J, with 16 bases in the middle.

This clonotype came up once. CDR3 sequence: CASSSGLGTDTQYF. The CDR3 DNA is TGTGCCAGCAGCTCGGGACTAGGGACAGATACGCAGTATTTT. The chain combines TRBV7-2 with TRBJ2-3; 8 bases match TRBD2. CDR1 SGHTA and CDR2 FQGNSA come from the germline V gene. This CDR3 has 14 amino acids. The ends lost 4 bases at V and 3 bases at J; junction bases unmatched: 3. Full variable domain (remainder filled in from reference TRBV7-2 and TRBJ2-3): GAGVSQSPSNKVTEKGKDVELRCDPISGHTALYWYRQSLGQGLEFLIYFQGNSAPDKSGLPSDRFSAERTGGSVSTLTIQRTQQEDSAVYLCASSSGLGTDTQYFGPGTRLTVL.

This chain connects TRBV29-1 to TRBJ2-7; TRBD1 might be the D (5 bases). Germline V gene lookup returns CDR1 SQVTM and CDR2 ANQGSEA. The CDR3 covers 15 residues. Trimming removed 5 bases from V and 5 bases from J, with 22 bases in between. Written as DNA, the CDR3 is TGCAGCGTTTCTTTTTTCGCGGCAGGGTTCCACGAGCAGTACTTC. This encodes CSVSFFAAGFHEQYF.

This chain joins TRBV12-3 or TRBV12-4 and TRBJ1-1; D remains unclear. V was clipped by 4 bases and J by 0 bases, with 3 bases between them. The CDR3 contains 12 residues. The CDR3 DNA follows: TGTGCCAGCAGTTGGCTGAACACTGAAGCTTTCTTT. Translation gives CASSWLNTEAFF.

This clonotype was seen ten or more times. V and J are TRBV6-5 and TRBJ1-1; D gene uncertain. The V end was cut by 5 bases, the J end by 0 bases, with 10 bases between. There are 14 residues in the CDR3. Per the germline V gene, CDR1 is MNHEY and CDR2 is SVGAGI. CDR3 in DNA: TGTGCCAGCAGTCCACAGAAAGTGAACACTGAAGCTTTCTTT. The encoded protein is CASSPQKVNTEAFF.

This clonotype was counted at least ten times. CDR3 protein: CSARLGSETQYF. The CDR3 region has the DNA TGCAGTGCTAGACTGGGTTCGGAGACCCAGTACTTC. The J gene is TRBJ2-5, the V gene TRBV20-1; no definite D call. CDR1 and CDR2 (germline): DFQATT, SNEGSKA (reference sequence). The CDR3 is made up of 12 amino acids. V lost 2 bases to trimming and J lost 5 bases, with 9 bases between them.

This clonotype has a count of ten or more. The chain carries TRBV7-2 and TRBJ1-2; 8 bases match TRBD1. Trimming removed 5 bases from V and 8 bases from J; junction bases left unmatched: 13. The CDR3 totals 15 residues. Looked up from germline, CDR1 is SGHTA and CDR2 is FQGNSA. The CDR3 region is CASSTSSTGVGGYTF. DNA for the CDR3: TGTGCCAGCAGCACCTCATCGACAGGGGTCGGCGGCTACACCTTC.

Ten or more counts support this clonotype. The chain recombines TRBV9 with TRBJ2-2, with unresolved D. Germline-derived CDR1 and CDR2 are SGDLS and YYNGEE. The V end was cut by 0 bases, the J end by 6 bases, with 9 bases between. This CDR3 region has 14 residues. Here the CDR3 DNA reads TGTGCCAGCAGCGTAGTAGGAAACCCCGGGGAGCTGTTTTTT. Translating gives CASSVVGNPGELFF.

This clonotype was recorded many times. V and J are TRBV5-1 and TRBJ1-1; D gene unclear. Trimming stripped 5 bases from V and 5 bases from J, with 10 bases between. Germline V CDR1 and CDR2: SGHRS, YFSETQ. The CDR3 covers 12 residues. The CDR3 protein is CASSQVATEAFF. The CDR3 DNA reads TGCGCCAGCAGTCAGGTTGCAACTGAAGCTTTCTTT.

The chain combines TRBV7-2 with TRBJ2-1; D call uncertain. The V gene lost 4 bases and the J gene lost 7 bases, with 14 bases spanning the gap. CDR3 size: 14 residues. Germline V CDR1 and CDR2: SGHTA, FQGNSA. The CDR3 is CASSSVLDENEQFF. The CDR3 DNA reads TGTGCCAGCAGCTCCGTACTGGACGAGAATGAGCAGTTCTTC.

This clonotype came up a few times. The V and J genes are TRBV20-1 and TRBJ2-3; TRBD2 agrees at 13 bases. The length of the CDR3 is 19 residues. V lost 5 bases, J lost 4 bases, and 18 bases stayed unmatched. Germline-derived CDR1 and CDR2 are DFQATT and SNEGSKA (reference sequence). In nucleotides, the CDR3 is TGCAGTGCTCTAAGGACTAGCGGGAGTCCCTCTCGACCGCCAGATACGCAGTATTTT. Translated, it gives CSALRTSGSPSRPPDTQYF.